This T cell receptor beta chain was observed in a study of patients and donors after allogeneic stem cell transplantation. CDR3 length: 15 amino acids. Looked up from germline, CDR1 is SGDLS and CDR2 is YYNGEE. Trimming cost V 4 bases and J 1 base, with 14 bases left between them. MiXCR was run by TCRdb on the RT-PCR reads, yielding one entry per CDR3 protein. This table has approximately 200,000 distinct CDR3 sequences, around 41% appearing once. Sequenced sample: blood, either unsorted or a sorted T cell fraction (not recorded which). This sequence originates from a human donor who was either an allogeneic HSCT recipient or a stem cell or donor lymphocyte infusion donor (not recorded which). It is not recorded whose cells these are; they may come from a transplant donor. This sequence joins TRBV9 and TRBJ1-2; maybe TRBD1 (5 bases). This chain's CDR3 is CASSRYGDSNYGYTF. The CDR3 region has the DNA TGTGCCAGCAGCAGATACGGCGACAGTAACTATGGCTACACCTTC.